The text below deals with one TCR beta chain. Antigen: not known. This record belongs to a study of CD8+ T cells in alopecia areata. RNA was isolated and reverse transcribed to cDNA, the sequencing template. The data were produced by immunoSEQ multiplex PCR, yet TCRdb's version contains in-frame clones alone and is incomplete. The data show 150,000 to 200,000 clones, 50% to 65% seen once. The CDR3 is made up of 15 amino acids. The germline gives CDR1 GTSNPN, CDR2 SVGIG (reference sequence). V dropped 7 bases and J dropped 7; count of bases not matched to a gene: 14. Study outcomes and limitations: Clonality in lesional scalp, especially alopecia totalis/universalis, exceeded that of normal scalp.

The chain couples TRBV30 to TRBJ2-1; TRBD2 agrees at 9 bases. The sequence was collected from a human donor in good health. The sequenced sample consisted of CD4+ T cells sorted from blood. CDR3 protein: CAFRGREGPRNEQFF. DNA for the CDR3: TGTGCCTTTAGGGGGCGGGAGGGCCCCAGGAATGAGCAGTTCTTC.